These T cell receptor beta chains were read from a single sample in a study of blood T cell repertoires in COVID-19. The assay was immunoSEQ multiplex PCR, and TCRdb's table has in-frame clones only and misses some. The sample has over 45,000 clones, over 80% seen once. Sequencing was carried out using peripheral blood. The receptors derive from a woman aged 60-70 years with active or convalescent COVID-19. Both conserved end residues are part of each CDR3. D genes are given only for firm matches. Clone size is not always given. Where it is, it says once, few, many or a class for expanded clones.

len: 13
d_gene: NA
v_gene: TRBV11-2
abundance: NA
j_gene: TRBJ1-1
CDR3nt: TGTGCCAGCAGCTTAGGTGAGGTCACTGAAGCTTTCTTT
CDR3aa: CASSLGEVTEAFF

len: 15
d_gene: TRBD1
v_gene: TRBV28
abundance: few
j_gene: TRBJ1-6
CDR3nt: TGTGCCAGCAGTAGGCAACAGGGGGCGATTTCACCCCTCCACTTT
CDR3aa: CASSRQQGAISPLHF

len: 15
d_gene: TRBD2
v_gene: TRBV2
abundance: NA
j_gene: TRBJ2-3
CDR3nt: TGTGCCAGCGACCGACTAGCGGGGGGGTCAGATACGCAGTATTTT
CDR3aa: CASDRLAGGSDTQYF

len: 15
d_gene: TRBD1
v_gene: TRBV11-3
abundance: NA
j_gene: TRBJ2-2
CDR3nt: TGTGCCAGCAGCTTTGGACAGGGGGCCGGCGGGGAGCTGTTTTTT
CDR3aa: CASSFGQGAGGELFF

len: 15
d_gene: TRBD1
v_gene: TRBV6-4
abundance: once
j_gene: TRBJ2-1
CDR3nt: TGTGCCAGCAGTGACGTCCAGGGGGATTACAATGAGCAGTTCTTC
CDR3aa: CASSDVQGDYNEQFF

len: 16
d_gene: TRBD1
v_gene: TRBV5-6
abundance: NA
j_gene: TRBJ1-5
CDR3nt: TGTGCCAGCAGCTCTAGACTGGGACAGGTGTTCTGGCCCCAGCATTTT
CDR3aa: CASSSRLGQVFWPQHF

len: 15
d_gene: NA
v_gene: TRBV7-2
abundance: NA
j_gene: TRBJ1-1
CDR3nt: TGTGCCAGCAGTCTAGGGGGGGGTATGAACACTGAAGCTTTCTTT
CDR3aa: CASSLGGGMNTEAFF

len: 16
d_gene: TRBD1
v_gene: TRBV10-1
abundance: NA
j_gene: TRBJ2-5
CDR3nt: TGCGCCAGCAGGGGAACAGGGGGCAGTTTCCAAGAGACCCAGTACTTC
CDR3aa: CASRGTGGSFQETQYF

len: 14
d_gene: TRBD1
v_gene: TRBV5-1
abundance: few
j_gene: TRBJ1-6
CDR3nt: TGCGCCAGCAGCGAACAGGGGACTAATTCACCCCTCCACTTT
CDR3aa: CASSEQGTNSPLHF

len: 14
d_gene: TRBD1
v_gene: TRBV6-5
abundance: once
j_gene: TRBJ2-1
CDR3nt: TGTGCCAGCAGATCCGGACAGGGCTACAATGAGCAGTTCTTC
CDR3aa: CASRSGQGYNEQFF

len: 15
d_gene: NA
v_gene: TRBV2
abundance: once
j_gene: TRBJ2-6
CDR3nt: TGTGCCAGCAGCGATAGGTCCGGGGGGGCCAACGTCCTGACTTTC
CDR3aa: CASSDRSGGANVLTF

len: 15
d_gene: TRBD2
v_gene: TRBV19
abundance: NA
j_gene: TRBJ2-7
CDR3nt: TGTGCCAGTAACCCAGGGACTAGCGGGGCCTACGAGCAGTACTTC
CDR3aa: CASNPGTSGAYEQYF

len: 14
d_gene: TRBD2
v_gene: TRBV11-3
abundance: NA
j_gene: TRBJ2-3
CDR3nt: TGTGCCAGCAGCCCGGTAGCTAGCGGATCCACGCAGTATTTT
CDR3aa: CASSPVASGSTQYF

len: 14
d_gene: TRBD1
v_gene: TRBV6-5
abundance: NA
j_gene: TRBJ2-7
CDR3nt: TGTGCCAGCAGAGCGGGACAGGGCCCCTACGAGCAGTACTTC
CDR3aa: CASRAGQGPYEQYF

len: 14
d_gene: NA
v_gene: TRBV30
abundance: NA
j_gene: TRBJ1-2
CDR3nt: TGTGCCTGGAGATTACTGGTGAGGGACTATGGCTACACCTTC
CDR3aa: CAWRLLVRDYGYTF

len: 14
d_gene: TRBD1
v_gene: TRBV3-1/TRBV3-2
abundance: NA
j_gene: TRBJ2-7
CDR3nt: TGTGCCAGCAGCCAAGAGGACAGGGGGGCCGAGCAGTACTTC
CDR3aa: CASSQEDRGAEQYF

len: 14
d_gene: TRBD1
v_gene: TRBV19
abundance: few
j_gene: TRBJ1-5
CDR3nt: TGTGCCAGTACCGACAGGGAACGCAATCAGCCCCAGCATTTT
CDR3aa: CASTDRERNQPQHF

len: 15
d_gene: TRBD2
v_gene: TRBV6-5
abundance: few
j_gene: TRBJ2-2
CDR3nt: TGTGCCAGCAGTTACTCCGGGAGGATAGGCGGGGAGCTGTTTTTT
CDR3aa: CASSYSGRIGGELFF

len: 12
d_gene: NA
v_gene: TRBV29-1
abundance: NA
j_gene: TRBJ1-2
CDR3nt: TGCAGCGCGCGAGAGGGTAACCGTGGCTACACCTTC
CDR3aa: CSAREGNRGYTF

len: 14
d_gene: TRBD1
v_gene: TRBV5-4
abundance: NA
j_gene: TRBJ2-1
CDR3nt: TGTGCCAGCAGCTTCCGGGACAGGGATGATGAGCAGTTCTTC
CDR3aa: CASSFRDRDDEQFF

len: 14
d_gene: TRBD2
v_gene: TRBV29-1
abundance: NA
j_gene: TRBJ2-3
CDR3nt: TGCAGCGTGGGACTAGCGGGGGAGAGAGATACGCAGTATTTT
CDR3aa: CSVGLAGERDTQYF

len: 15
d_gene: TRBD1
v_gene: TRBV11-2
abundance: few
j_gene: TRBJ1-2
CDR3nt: TGTGCCAGCAGCAGCCGGGACAGGGGGGGCTATGGCTACACCTTC
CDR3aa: CASSSRDRGGYGYTF

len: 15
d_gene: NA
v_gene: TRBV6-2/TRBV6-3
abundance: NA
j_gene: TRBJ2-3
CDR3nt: TGTGCCAGCAGTTACTTGGGGAGGTCCACAGATACGCAGTATTTT
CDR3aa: CASSYLGRSTDTQYF

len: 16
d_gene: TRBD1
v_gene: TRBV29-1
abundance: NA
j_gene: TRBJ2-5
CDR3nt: TGCAGCGCCGAACCCCTGGGACAGGGCTCTCGGGAGACCCAGTACTTC
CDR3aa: CSAEPLGQGSRETQYF

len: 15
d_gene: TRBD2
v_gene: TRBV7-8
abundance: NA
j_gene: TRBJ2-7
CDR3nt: TGTGCCAGCAGCTTAGCTGGGCGGGGGACCCACGAGCAGTACTTC
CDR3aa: CASSLAGRGTHEQYF

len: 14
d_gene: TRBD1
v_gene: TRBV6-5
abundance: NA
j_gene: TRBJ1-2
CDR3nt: TGTGCCAGCATCTTCGACAGGGATGCCAGCGGCTACACCTTC
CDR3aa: CASIFDRDASGYTF

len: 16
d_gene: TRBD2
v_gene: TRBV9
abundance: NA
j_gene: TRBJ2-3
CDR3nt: TGTGCCAGCAGTGTTCGGGGGGACGGTAGCACAGATACGCAGTATTTT
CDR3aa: CASSVRGDGSTDTQYF

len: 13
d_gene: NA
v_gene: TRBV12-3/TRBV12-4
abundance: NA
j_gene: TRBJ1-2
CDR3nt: TGTGCCAGCAGTTTAAGTCCAGGCTATGGCTACACCTTC
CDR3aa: CASSLSPGYGYTF

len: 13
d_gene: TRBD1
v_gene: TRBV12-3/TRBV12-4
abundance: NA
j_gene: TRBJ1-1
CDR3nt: TGTGCCAGCAGGGGACAGGGACTGGGTGAAGCTTTCTTT
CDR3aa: CASRGQGLGEAFF

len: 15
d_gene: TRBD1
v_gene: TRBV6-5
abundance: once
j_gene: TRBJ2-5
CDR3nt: TGTGCCAGCAGTTACCCTCGGACAGGGCAAGAGACCCAGTACTTC
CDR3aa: CASSYPRTGQETQYF

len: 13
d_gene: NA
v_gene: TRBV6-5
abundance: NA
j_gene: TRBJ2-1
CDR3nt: TGTGCCAGCGGGGGGTCCTCCTACAATGAGCAGTTCTTC
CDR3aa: CASGGSSYNEQFF

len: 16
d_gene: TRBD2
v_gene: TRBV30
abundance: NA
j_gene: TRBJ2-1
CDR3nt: TGTGCCTGGAGTGCGGTACTAGCGGCCACAGGCAATGAGCAGTTCTTC
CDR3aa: CAWSAVLAATGNEQFF

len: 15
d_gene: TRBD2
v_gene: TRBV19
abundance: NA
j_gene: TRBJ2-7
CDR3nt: TGTGCCAGTAGTGAAAGGACCCTAGCGGTCTACGAGCAGTACTTC
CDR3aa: CASSERTLAVYEQYF

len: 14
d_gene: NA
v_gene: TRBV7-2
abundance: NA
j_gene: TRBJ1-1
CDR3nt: TGTGCCAGCAGCCCGTTGCGGGAGGGCACTGAAGCTTTCTTT
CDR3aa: CASSPLREGTEAFF

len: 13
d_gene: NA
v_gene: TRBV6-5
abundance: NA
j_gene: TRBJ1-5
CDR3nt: TGTGCCAGCAGTATCGGGGGGTGGCAGCCCCAGCATTTT
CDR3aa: CASSIGGWQPQHF

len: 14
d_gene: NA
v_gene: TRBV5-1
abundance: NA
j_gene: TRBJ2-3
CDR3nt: TGCGCCAGCAGCTTGAGCGGAAGCACAGATACGCAGTATTTT
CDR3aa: CASSLSGSTDTQYF

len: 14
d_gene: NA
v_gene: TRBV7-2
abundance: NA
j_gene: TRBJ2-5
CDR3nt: TGTGCCAGCAGCTTAAGGCGGCCTCAAGAGACCCAGTACTTC
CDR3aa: CASSLRRPQETQYF

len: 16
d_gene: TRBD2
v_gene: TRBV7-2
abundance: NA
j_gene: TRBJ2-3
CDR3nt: TGTGCCAGCAGCTTGAGACTAGCGGGAGGCCCAGATACGCAGTATTTT
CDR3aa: CASSLRLAGGPDTQYF

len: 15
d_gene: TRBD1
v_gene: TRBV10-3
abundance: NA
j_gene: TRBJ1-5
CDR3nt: TGTGCCATCAGAAGAGGACAGGAAGCAAATCAGCCCCAGCATTTT
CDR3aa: CAIRRGQEANQPQHF

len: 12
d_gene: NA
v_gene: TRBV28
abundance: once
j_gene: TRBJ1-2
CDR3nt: TGTGCCAGCAGTTTCTACCCTCATGGCTACACCTTC
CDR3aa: CASSFYPHGYTF